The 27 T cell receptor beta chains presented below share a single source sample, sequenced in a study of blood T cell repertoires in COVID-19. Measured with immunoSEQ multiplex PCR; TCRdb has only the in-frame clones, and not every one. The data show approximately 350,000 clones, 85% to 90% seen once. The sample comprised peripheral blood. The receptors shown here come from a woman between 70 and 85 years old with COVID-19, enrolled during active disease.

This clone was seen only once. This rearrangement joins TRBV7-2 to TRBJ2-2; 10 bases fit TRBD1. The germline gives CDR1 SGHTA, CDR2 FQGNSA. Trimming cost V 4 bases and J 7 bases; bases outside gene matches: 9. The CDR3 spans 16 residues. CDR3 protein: CASSSRAGTGVGELFF. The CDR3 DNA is TGTGCCAGCAGCTCCCGGGCCGGGACAGGGGTCGGGGAGCTGTTTTTT.

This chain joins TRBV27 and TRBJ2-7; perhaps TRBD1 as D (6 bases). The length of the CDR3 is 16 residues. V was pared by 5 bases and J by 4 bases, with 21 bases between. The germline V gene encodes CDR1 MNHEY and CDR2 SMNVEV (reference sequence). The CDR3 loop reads CASSRTGSLRSYEQYF. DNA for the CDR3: TGTGCCAGCAGTCGTACAGGGTCCTTAAGGTCGTACGAGCAGTACTTC.

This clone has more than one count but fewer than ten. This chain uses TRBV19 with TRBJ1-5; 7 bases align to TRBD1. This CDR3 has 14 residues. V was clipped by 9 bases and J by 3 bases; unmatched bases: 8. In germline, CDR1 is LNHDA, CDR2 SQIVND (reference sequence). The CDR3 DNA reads TGTGCCAGCCGACAGGGTTGGGTCAATCAGCCCCAGCATTTT. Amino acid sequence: CASRQGWVNQPQHF.

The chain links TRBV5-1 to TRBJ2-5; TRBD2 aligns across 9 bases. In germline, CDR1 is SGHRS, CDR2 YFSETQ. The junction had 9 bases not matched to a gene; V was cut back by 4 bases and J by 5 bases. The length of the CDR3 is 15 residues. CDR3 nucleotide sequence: TGCGCCAGCAGCGCAGCGGGGGGCCACGGGGAGACCCAGTACTTC. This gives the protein CASSAAGGHGETQYF. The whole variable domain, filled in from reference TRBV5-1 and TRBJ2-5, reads KAGVTQTPRYLIKTRGQQVTLSCSPISGHRSVSWYQQTPGQGLQFLFEYFSETQRNKGNFPGRFSGRQFSNSRSEMNVSTLELGDSALYLCASSAAGGHGETQYFGPGTRLLVL.

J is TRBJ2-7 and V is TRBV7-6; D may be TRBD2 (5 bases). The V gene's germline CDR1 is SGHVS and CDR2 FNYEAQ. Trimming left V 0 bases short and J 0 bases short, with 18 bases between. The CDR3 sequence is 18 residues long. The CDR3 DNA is TGTGCCAGCAGCTTAGCAAAGGACTCGCCAAGCGGCTCCTACGAGCAGTACTTC. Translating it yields CASSLAKDSPSGSYEQYF.

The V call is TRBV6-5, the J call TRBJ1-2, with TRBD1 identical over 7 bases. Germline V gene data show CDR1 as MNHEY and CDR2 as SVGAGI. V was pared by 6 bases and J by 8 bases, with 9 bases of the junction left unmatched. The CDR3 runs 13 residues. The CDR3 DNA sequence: TGTGCCAGCAGACAGGGGCGCGATCTGGGCTACACCTTC. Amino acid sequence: CASRQGRDLGYTF.

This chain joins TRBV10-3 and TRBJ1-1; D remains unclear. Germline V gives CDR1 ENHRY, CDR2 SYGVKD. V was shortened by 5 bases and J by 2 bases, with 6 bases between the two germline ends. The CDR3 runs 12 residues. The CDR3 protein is CAISTRNTEAFF. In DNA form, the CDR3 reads TGTGCCATCAGTACAAGAAACACTGAAGCTTTCTTT.

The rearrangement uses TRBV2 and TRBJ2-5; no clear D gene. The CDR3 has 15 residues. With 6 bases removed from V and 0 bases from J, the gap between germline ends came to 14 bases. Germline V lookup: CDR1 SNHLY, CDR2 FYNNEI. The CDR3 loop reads CASSVTTTYQETQYF. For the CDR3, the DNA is TGTGCCAGCAGCGTCACCACTACTTACCAAGAGACCCAGTACTTC.

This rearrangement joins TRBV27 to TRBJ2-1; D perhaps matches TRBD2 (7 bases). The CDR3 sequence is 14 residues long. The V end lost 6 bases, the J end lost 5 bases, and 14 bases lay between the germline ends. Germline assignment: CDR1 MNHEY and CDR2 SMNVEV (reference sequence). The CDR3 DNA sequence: TGTGCCAGCAGGCTCTGGGGGGGCGACAATGAGCAGTTCTTC. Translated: CASRLWGGDNEQFF.

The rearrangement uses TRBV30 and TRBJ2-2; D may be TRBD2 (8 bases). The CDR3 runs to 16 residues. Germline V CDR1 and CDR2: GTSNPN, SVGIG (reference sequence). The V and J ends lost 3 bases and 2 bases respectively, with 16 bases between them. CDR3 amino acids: CAWRRGDSPNTGELFF. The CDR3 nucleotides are TGTGCCTGGAGGCGGGGGGACAGCCCTAACACCGGGGAGCTGTTTTTT.

The CDR3 nucleotides read TGTGCCAGCAGCCAAGGAGGTCGGGATGAGCAGTTCTTC. Its translation is CASSQGGRDEQFF. The rearrangement joins TRBV3-1 (or the pseudogene TRBV3-2) to TRBJ2-1; D is unresolved. V was clipped by 1 base and J by 8 bases, with 9 bases between them. This CDR3 is 13 amino acids long. Germline CDR1 is LGHDT and CDR2 is YNNKEL (reference sequence).

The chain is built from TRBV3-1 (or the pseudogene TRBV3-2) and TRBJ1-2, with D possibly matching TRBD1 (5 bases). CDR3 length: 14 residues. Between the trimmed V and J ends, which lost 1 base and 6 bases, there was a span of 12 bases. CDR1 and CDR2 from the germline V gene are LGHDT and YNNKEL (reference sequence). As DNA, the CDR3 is TGTGCCAGCAGCCAAGGATCGGGGGAGAATGGCTACACCTTC. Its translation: CASSQGSGENGYTF.

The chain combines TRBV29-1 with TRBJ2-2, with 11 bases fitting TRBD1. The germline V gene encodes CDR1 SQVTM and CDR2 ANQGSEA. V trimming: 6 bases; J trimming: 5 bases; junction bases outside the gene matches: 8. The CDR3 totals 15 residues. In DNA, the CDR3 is TGCAGCGTCGGATGGGGGACAGGGGGAACCGGGGAGCTGTTTTTT. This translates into CSVGWGTGGTGELFF.

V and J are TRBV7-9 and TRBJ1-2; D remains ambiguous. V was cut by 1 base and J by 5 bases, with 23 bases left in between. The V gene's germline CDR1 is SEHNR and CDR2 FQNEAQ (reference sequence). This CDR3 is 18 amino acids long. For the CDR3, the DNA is TGTGCCAGCAGCTTAGTTTTCTTACTCGAAAACCACCCTTATGGCTACACCTTC. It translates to CASSLVFLLENHPYGYTF.

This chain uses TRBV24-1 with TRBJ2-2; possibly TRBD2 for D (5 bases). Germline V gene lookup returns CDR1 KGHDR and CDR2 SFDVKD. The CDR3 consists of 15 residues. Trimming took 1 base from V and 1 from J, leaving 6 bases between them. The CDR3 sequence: CATSDFGLNTGELFF. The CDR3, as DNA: TGTGCCACCAGTGATTTCGGACTGAACACCGGGGAGCTGTTTTTT.

This CDR3 reads CAAHTGDGGNTIYF. CDR3 coding DNA: TGTGCCGCCCACACAGGGGACGGTGGAAACACCATATATTTT. The chain has TRBV6-6 and TRBJ1-3, with 7 bases fitting TRBD1. The CDR3 loop spans 14 amino acids. The germline V gene has CDR1 MNHNY and CDR2 SVGAGI (reference sequence). V shed 11 bases and J 3 bases; nucleotides not matched to a gene: 10.

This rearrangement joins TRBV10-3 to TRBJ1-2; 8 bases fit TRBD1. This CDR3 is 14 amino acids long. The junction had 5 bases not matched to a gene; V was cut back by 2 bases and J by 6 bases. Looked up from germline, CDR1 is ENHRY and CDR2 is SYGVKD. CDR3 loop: CAISEGQGVNGYTF. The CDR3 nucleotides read TGTGCCATCAGTGAGGGACAGGGTGTAAATGGCTACACCTTC.

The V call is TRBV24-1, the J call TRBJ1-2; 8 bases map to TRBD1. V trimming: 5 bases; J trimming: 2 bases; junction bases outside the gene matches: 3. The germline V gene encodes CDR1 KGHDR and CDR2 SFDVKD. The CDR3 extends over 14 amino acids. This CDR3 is CATSGTGGNYGYTF. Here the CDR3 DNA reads TGTGCCACCAGTGGTACAGGGGGAAACTATGGCTACACCTTC.

CDR3 residues: CASSPKGPGLAGPYEQYF. The CDR3 nucleotides read TGTGCCAGCAGCCCTAAGGGGCCCGGACTAGCGGGGCCCTACGAGCAGTACTTC. The V and J genes are TRBV11-2 and TRBJ2-7; the match to TRBD2 covers 12 bases. The CDR3 covers 18 residues. The germline gives CDR1 SGHAT, CDR2 FQNNGV. V was clipped by 5 bases and J by 2 bases; unmatched bases: 13.

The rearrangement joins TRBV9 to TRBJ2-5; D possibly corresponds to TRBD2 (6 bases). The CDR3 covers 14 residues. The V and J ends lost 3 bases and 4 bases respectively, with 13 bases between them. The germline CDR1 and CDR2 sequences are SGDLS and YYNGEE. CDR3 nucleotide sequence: TGTGCCAGCAGCGGCGGGGCCCCCGGAGAGACCCAGTACTTC. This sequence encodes CASSGGAPGETQYF.

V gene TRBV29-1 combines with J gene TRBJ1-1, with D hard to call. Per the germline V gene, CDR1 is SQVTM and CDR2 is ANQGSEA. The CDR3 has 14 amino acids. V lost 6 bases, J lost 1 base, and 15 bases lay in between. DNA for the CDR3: TGCAGCGTGGCCATGGGCAGAACGAACACTGAAGCTTTCTTT. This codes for CSVAMGRTNTEAFF.

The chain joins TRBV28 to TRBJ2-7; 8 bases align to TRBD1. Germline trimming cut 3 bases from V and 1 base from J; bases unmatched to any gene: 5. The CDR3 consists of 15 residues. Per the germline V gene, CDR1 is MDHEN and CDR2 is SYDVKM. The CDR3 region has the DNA TGTGCCAGCAGTTTCTCCGGGACAGGTTCCTACGAGCAGTACTTC. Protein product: CASSFSGTGSYEQYF.

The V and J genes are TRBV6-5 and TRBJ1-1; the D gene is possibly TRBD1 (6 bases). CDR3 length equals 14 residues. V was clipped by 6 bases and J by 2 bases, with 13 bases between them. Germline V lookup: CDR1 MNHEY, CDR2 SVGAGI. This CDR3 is CASRLGTLNTEAFF. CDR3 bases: TGTGCCAGCAGACTCGGGACATTAAACACTGAAGCTTTCTTT.

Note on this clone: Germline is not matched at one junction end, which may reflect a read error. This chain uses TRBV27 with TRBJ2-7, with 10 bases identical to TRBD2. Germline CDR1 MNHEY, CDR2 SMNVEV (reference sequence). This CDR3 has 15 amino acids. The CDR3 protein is CASSLSSGGLYEQYF. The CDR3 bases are TGTGCCAGCAGCTTATCTAGCGGGGGATTATACGAGCAGTACTTC.

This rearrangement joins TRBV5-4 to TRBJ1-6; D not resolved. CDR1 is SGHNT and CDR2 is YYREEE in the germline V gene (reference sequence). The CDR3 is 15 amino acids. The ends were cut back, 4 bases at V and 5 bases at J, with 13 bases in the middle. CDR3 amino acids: CASSHGLQNNSPLHF. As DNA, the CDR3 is TGTGCCAGCAGCCATGGACTCCAGAATAATTCACCCCTCCACTTT.

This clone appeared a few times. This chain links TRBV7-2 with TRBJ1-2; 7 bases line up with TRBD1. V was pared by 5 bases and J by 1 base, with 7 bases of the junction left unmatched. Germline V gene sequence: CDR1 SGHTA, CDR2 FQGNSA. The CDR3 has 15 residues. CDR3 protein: CASSRGQEINYGYTF. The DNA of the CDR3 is TGTGCCAGCAGCCGCGGACAGGAGATTAACTATGGCTACACCTTC.

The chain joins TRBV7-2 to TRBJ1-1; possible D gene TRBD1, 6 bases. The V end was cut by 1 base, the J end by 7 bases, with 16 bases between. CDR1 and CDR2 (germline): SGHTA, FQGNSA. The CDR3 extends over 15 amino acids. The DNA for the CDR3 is TGTGCCAGCAGCTTAGTGTGGGGGCTTCTCGGTGAAGCTTTCTTT. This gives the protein CASSLVWGLLGEAFF.